This T cell receptor (beta chain) was profiled in a study of chemoradiotherapy in HPV16-positive cancers. Across the whole study: A couple of HPV16-positive patients' cells yielded candidate HPV-specific clones and common motifs.

Repertoires were sampled repeatedly during chemoradiotherapy. Germline V gene sequence: CDR1 SGHDN, CDR2 FVKESK. V shed 2 bases and J shed 6 bases, with 10 bases lying between them. This CDR3 comprises 13 residues. To note about this clone: Antigen specificity is unknown.

The study, taken as a whole, reports: Non-HPV-specific T cells did not expand in tumors during treatment, whereas candidate HPV-specific clones and E7-related motifs did. For HPV16-positive patients, expanding HPV-responsive T cells associated with longer recurrence-free survival.

The data were produced by immunoSEQ multiplex PCR, yet TCRdb's version contains in-frame clones alone and is incomplete. This table has 65,000 to 80,000 clones, about nine tenths appearing once. The source was blood, collected from a patient who underwent chemoradiotherapy. The receptor's source is a human donor with HPV-associated anogenital cancer. The rearrangement joins TRBV14 to TRBJ1-2; a possible D gene is TRBD1 (6 bases). The CDR3, as DNA: TGTGCCAGCAGCCAAAGGACAGATGATGGCTACACCTTC. Its translation: CASSQRTDDGYTF.